These 27 T cell receptor beta chains were sequenced from one sample in a study of blood T cell repertoires in COVID-19 (dated by TCRdb to the early 2020s). Receptor amplification or capture employed the immunoSEQ multiplex PCR assay. As stored in TCRdb, this immuneACCESS dataset retains in-frame rearrangements with V and J assigned. A fraction of the clones does not appear; measured against another copy, unresolved V genes explain less than half of the discrepancy, and the remainder lacks a known reason. This sample is represented by about 74,000 clones; 80% to 90% of them were singletons. Over 35% of the sample is taken by the ten largest. Sequencing was done on a sample of peripheral blood. The receptors stem from a man in his 70s with acute or convalescent COVID-19.

The V and J genes are TRBV7-9 and TRBJ1-2, with 11 bases matching TRBD1. V shed 5 bases, J shed 7 bases, and the junction held 6 bases outside the gene matches. The CDR3 is 14 residues long. The germline CDR1 and CDR2 sequences are SEHNR and FQNEAQ (reference sequence). CDR3 amino acids: CASSQSDRGLGYTF. CDR3 in DNA: TGTGCCAGCAGCCAATCGGACAGGGGGCTTGGCTACACCTTC.

The CDR3 bases are TGTGCCAGCAGGAAGCGGGGGGTCTCCTACGAGCAGTACTTC. It codes for CASRKRGVSYEQYF. The chain uses TRBV13 and TRBJ2-7; TRBD2 matches at 9 bases. The V and J ends lost 6 bases and 0 bases, in that order; junction bases with no gene match: 3. CDR1 is PRHDT, CDR2 FYEKMQ, per germline (reference sequence). CDR3 size: 14 residues.

V is TRBV9 and J is TRBJ1-2, with D perhaps matching TRBD1 (5 bases). V was trimmed by 3 bases and J by 8 bases, leaving 14 bases between them. Germline values: CDR1 SGDLS, CDR2 YYNGEE. The CDR3 is 13 residues long. The DNA for the CDR3 is TGTGCCAGCAGCGGGTACAGTGGGGCCGGCTACACCTTC. This sequence encodes CASSGYSGAGYTF.

The CDR3 bases are TGTGCCAGCACTAGGGACAGGTTAACCGGGGAGCTGTTTTTT. This codes for CASTRDRLTGELFF. This chain connects TRBV6-5 to TRBJ2-2, with 8 bases aligning to TRBD1. V was pared by 7 bases and J by 5 bases, with 6 bases of the junction left unmatched. Germline V gives CDR1 MNHEY, CDR2 SVGAGI. CDR3 length equals 14 residues.

This chain connects TRBV6-5 to TRBJ1-1, with 7 bases identical to TRBD1. The CDR3 length is 14 residues. Germline V gene data show CDR1 as MNHEY and CDR2 as SVGAGI. The V segment lost 2 bases and the J segment 3 bases; nucleotides outside the gene matches: 3. CDR3 amino acids: CASSYRQGYTEAFF. The CDR3 nucleotides are TGTGCCAGCAGTTACCGACAGGGTTACACTGAAGCTTTCTTT.

This clone was seen a handful of times. The chain joins TRBV19 to TRBJ1-1; the D gene is possibly TRBD1 (6 bases). With 9 bases removed from V and 5 bases from J, the gap between germline ends came to 16 bases. The CDR3 runs 13 residues. Germline-derived CDR1 and CDR2 are LNHDA and SQIVND (reference sequence). CDR3 nucleotide sequence: TGTGCCAGCCGGAACAGGGCAGGTACTGAAGCTTTCTTT. It specifies CASRNRAGTEAFF.

The chain has TRBV20-1 and TRBJ1-4; D not resolved. Germline lookup yields CDR1 DFQATT and CDR2 SNEGSKA (reference sequence). The CDR3 covers 13 residues. Trimming pared 3 bases from V and 8 bases from J, leaving 13 bases between. As DNA, the CDR3 is TGCAGTGCTAGTCCGGTCTCGGGGGAAAAACTGTTTTTT. Translated, it gives CSASPVSGEKLFF.

The chain uses TRBV30 and TRBJ2-3, with 7 nucleotides matching TRBD1. With 5 bases clipped from V and 2 bases from J, the junction kept 7 bases outside the gene matches. Germline CDR1 GTSNPN, CDR2 SVGIG (reference sequence). This CDR3 is 14 amino acids long. CDR3 nucleotide sequence: TGTGCCTGGGGCCCGGGACAGACCACAGATACGCAGTATTTT. This codes for CAWGPGQTTDTQYF.

This sequence joins TRBV28 and TRBJ1-5, with TRBD1 matching 12 bases. The germline V gene encodes CDR1 MDHEN and CDR2 SYDVKM. The V gene end was trimmed by 5 bases and the J gene end by 7 bases; junction bases not matched to a gene: 9. The CDR3 runs to 16 residues. The CDR3 nucleotides are TGTGCCAGCAGTCCCCCCTCCGGGACAGGGGGCCAGCCCCAGCATTTT. Its translation is CASSPPSGTGGQPQHF. The whole variable domain, remainder taken from reference TRBV28 and TRBJ1-5, is DVKVTQSSRYLVKRTGEKVFLECVQDMDHENMFWYRQDPGLGLRLIYFSYDVKMKEKGDIPEGYSVSREKKERFSLILESASTNQTSMYLCASSPPSGTGGQPQHFGDGTRLSIL.

This clone was counted between two and nine times. Other DNA sequences in this sample translate to the same CDR3. V gene TRBV5-1 combines with J gene TRBJ2-7; 7 bases fit TRBD1. V lost 4 bases, J lost 2 bases, and 3 bases stayed unmatched. Germline V gene lookup returns CDR1 SGHRS and CDR2 YFSETQ. The CDR3 runs 13 residues. In DNA form, the CDR3 reads TGCGCCAGCAGCCGGGACAGAGCCTACGAGCAGTACTTC. Protein sequence: CASSRDRAYEQYF. Supplemented by reference TRBV5-1 and TRBJ2-7, the full variable domain reads KAGVTQTPRYLIKTRGQQVTLSCSPISGHRSVSWYQQTPGQGLQFLFEYFSETQRNKGNFPGRFSGRQFSNSRSEMNVSTLELGDSALYLCASSRDRAYEQYFGPGTRLTVT.

V and J are TRBV30 and TRBJ1-2, with D uncertain. The CDR3 loop spans 14 amino acids. The germline V gene encodes CDR1 GTSNPN and CDR2 SVGIG (reference sequence). Trimming left V 0 bases short and J 2 bases short, with 10 bases between. In DNA, the CDR3 is TGTGCCTGGAGTGTACAAGGCAGGAACTATGGCTACACCTTC. This codes for CAWSVQGRNYGYTF.

The V call is TRBV2, the J call TRBJ2-4; the D is unclear. Per germline, CDR1 SNHLY and CDR2 FYNNEI. The ends were cut back, 3 bases at V and 1 base at J, with 4 bases in the middle. The CDR3 loop spans 13 amino acids. The CDR3 protein is CASSEGAKNIQYF. CDR3 DNA: TGTGCCAGCAGTGAGGGCGCCAAAAACATTCAGTACTTC.

The gene calls are TRBV2 and TRBJ2-3; D might be TRBD2 (5 bases). V was clipped by 5 bases and J by 9 bases, with 12 bases between them. The CDR3 totals 12 residues. Germline lookup yields CDR1 SNHLY and CDR2 FYNNEI. CDR3 DNA sequence: TGTGCCAGCAGTCTCCTAGCATTCACGCAGTATTTT. It is translated as CASSLLAFTQYF. The whole variable domain, filled in from reference TRBV2 and TRBJ2-3, reads EPEVTQTPSHQVTQMGQEVILRCVPISNHLYFYWYRQILGQKVEFLVSFYNNEISEKSEIFDDQFSVERPDGSNFTLKIRSTKLEDSAMYFCASSLLAFTQYFGPGTRLTVL.

This chain's CDR3 is CAIREQDRGEETQYF. The CDR3 nucleotides are TGTGCCATCAGGGAACAGGACAGGGGTGAAGAGACCCAGTACTTC. The chain carries TRBV10-3 and TRBJ2-5, with 9 positions matching TRBD1. Germline V gene lookup returns CDR1 ENHRY and CDR2 SYGVKD. This CDR3 spans 15 amino acids. V was pared by 6 bases and J by 3 bases, with 8 bases of the junction left unmatched.

The chain carries TRBV19 and TRBJ1-1; 8 bases are shared with TRBD1. Trimming removed 10 bases from V and 1 base from J; junction bases left unmatched: 11. This CDR3 contains 15 residues. Germline CDR1 is LNHDA and CDR2 is SQIVND (reference sequence). For the CDR3, the DNA is TGTGCCACCTCCGACAGGGGAGGTGGGAACACTGAAGCTTTCTTT. Its protein product is CATSDRGGGNTEAFF.

V is TRBV5-6 and J is TRBJ2-6; D not certain. With 6 bases removed from V and 2 bases from J, the gap between germline ends came to 9 bases. There are 14 residues in the CDR3. From germline, CDR1 is SGHDT and CDR2 YYEEEE. The CDR3 is CASTLLTGANVLTF. The DNA of the CDR3 is TGTGCCAGCACCCTCCTTACTGGGGCCAACGTCCTGACTTTC.

V gene TRBV7-9 combines with J gene TRBJ2-1; 8 positions agree with TRBD2. Germline loops: CDR1 SEHNR, CDR2 FQNEAQ (reference sequence). With V trimmed by 4 bases and J by 0 bases, 8 bases remained unmatched. The CDR3 consists of 17 residues. CDR3 sequence: CASSSGGSPTSYNEQFF. DNA for the CDR3: TGTGCCAGCAGCTCGGGAGGGTCGCCCACCTCCTACAATGAGCAGTTCTTC.

The CDR3 reads CASSFLQANEKLFF. The CDR3 DNA is TGTGCCAGCAGCTTTTTACAAGCTAATGAAAAACTGTTTTTT. This chain connects TRBV7-9 to TRBJ1-4, with D unclear. The CDR3 runs to 14 residues. V was cut by 3 bases and J by 3 bases, with 8 bases left in between. Germline CDR1 and CDR2: SEHNR and FQNEAQ (reference sequence). The whole variable domain, remainder taken from reference TRBV7-9 and TRBJ1-4, is DTGVSQNPRHKITKRGQNVTFRCDPISEHNRLYWYRQTLGQGPEFLTYFQNEAQLEKSRLLSDRFSAERPKGSFSTLEIQRTEQGDSAMYLCASSFLQANEKLFFGSGTQLSVL.

The chain links TRBV20-1 to TRBJ1-4; 7 bases line up with TRBD1. Germline-derived CDR1 and CDR2 are DFQATT and SNEGSKA (reference sequence). CDR3 length: 16 residues. With 3 bases clipped from V and 2 bases from J, the junction kept 9 bases outside the gene matches. For the CDR3, the DNA is TGCAGTGCTAGTAACAAGGGGGCTGTTACTAATGAAAAACTGTTTTTT. Translating gives CSASNKGAVTNEKLFF.

The V gene is TRBV9, the J gene TRBJ2-7, with D perhaps matching TRBD1 (5 bases). Looked up from germline, CDR1 is SGDLS and CDR2 is YYNGEE. The CDR3 runs to 15 residues. Trimming stripped 3 bases from V and 4 bases from J, with 17 bases between. CDR3 sequence (DNA): TGTGCCAGCAGCGCCACAGGAAACCCAGAGTACGAGCAGTACTTC. Its protein is CASSATGNPEYEQYF.

This clone was found once. The rearrangement joins TRBV5-6 to TRBJ1-5; 10 bases agree with TRBD1. CDR3 size: 14 residues. Unmatched junction bases numbered 3, after V lost 0 bases and J lost 9 bases. CDR1 is SGHDT and CDR2 is YYEEEE in the germline V gene. As DNA, the CDR3 is TGTGCCAGCAGCTTGGGACAGGGGGCTTTGCCCCAGCATTTT. Protein sequence: CASSLGQGALPQHF.

CDR3 region: CASSFLPSGSYNEQFF. For the CDR3, the DNA is TGTGCCAGCAGCTTCCTCCCTAGCGGTTCCTACAATGAGCAGTTCTTC. The gene calls are TRBV5-8 and TRBJ2-1; 7 nucleotides align to TRBD2. CDR1 and CDR2 from the germline V gene are SGHTS and YDEGEE. The CDR3 loop spans 16 amino acids. The ends lost 2 bases at V and 1 base at J; junction bases unmatched: 6.

This chain links TRBV6-5 with TRBJ2-7; TRBD1 matches 10 bases. The CDR3 covers 13 residues. CDR1 is MNHEY, CDR2 SVGAGI, per germline. V was clipped by 2 bases and J by 6 bases; unmatched bases: 1. This CDR3 reads CASSYGTGVEQYF. Here the CDR3 DNA reads TGTGCCAGCAGTTACGGGACAGGGGTCGAGCAGTACTTC.

The chain has TRBV6-5 and TRBJ2-3, with 12 bases aligning to TRBD2. The CDR3 sequence is 15 residues long. V lost 6 bases and J lost 4; bases outside the gene matches: 5. The germline gives CDR1 MNHEY, CDR2 SVGAGI. The DNA of the CDR3 is TGTGCCAGCAGGAAGACTAGCGGGAGTGCAGATACGCAGTATTTT. Translation gives CASRKTSGSADTQYF.

V usage is TRBV3-1 (or the pseudogene TRBV3-2) and J usage is TRBJ2-1; a possible D gene is TRBD2 (6 bases). Germline CDR1 reads LGHDT; CDR2 reads YNNKEL (reference sequence). V was pared by 5 bases and J by 8 bases, with 13 bases between. This CDR3 comprises 13 residues. The CDR3 nucleotides are TGTGCCAGCAGCTCTCGAGCGGGTGATGAGCAGTTCTTC. Its translation: CASSSRAGDEQFF.

The V gene is TRBV18, the J gene TRBJ2-1; 7 nucleotides agree with TRBD1. After removal of 6 bases from V and 1 base from J, the junction contained 6 bases not matched to a gene. The CDR3 is made up of 15 amino acids. In germline, CDR1 is KGHSH, CDR2 LQKENI. The CDR3 DNA sequence: TGTGCCAGCTCTCAGTGGGGACAGTCCTACAATGAGCAGTTCTTC. This translates into CASSQWGQSYNEQFF. Drawing the rest from reference TRBV18 and TRBJ2-1, the complete variable domain is NAGVMQNPRHLVRRRGQEARLRCSPMKGHSHVYWYRQLPEEGLKFMVYLQKENIIDESGMPKERFSAEFPKEGPSILRIQQVVRGDSAAYFCASSQWGQSYNEQFFGPGTRLTVL.

V usage is TRBV18 and J usage is TRBJ1-2; D might be TRBD1 (5 bases). Germline V gene data show CDR1 as KGHSH and CDR2 as LQKENI. This CDR3 is built from 14 residues. V was pared by 3 bases and J by 6 bases, with 14 bases between. Here the CDR3 reads CASSPAPGFDGYTF. CDR3 DNA: TGTGCCAGCTCACCCGCTCCAGGGTTCGATGGCTACACCTTC.